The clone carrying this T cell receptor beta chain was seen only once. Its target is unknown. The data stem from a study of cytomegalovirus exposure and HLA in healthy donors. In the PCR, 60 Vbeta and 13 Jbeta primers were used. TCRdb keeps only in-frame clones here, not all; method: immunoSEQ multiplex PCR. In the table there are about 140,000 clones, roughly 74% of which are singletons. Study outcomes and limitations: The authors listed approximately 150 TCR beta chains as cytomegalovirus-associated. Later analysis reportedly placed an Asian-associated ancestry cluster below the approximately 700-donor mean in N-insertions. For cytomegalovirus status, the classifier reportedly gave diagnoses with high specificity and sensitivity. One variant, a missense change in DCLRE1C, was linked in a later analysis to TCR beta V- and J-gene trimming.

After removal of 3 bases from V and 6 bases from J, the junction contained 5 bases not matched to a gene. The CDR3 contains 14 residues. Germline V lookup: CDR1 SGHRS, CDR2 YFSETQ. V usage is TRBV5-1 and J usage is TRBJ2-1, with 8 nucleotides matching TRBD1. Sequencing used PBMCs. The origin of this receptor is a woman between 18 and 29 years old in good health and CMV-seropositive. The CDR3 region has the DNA TGCGCCAGCAGCTGGGTGACAGGGGCCAATGAGCAGTTCTTC. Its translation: CASSWVTGANEQFF.